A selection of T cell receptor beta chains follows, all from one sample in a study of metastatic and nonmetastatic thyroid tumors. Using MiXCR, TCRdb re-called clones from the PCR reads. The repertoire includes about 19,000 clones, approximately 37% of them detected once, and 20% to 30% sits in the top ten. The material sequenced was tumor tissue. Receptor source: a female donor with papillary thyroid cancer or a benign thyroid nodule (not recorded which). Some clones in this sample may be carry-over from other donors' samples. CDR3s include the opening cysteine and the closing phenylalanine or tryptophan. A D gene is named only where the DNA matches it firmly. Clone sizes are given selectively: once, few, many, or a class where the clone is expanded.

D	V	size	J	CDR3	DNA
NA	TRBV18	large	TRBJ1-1	CASSPPSTGSNTEAFF	TGTGCCAGCTCACCACCTTCTACGGGGTCGAACACTGAAGCTTTCTTT
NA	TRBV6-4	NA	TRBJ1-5	CASSTNSNQPQHF	TGTGCCAGCAGCACAAATAGCAATCAGCCCCAGCATTTT
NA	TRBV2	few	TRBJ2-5	CASTITREETQYF	TGTGCCAGCACCATAACTAGGGAGGAGACCCAGTACTTC
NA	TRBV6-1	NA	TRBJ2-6	CASSPPGAGANVLTF	TGTGCCAGCAGCCCCCCAGGGGCTGGGGCCAACGTCCTGACTTTC
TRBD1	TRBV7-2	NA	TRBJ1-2	CASSSRQGTLSGYTF	TGTGCCAGCAGCTCTAGACAGGGGACCCTATCCGGCTACACCTTC
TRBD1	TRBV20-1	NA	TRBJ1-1	CSANRGGLTEAFF	TGCAGTGCTAACAGGGGGGGTTTAACTGAAGCTTTCTTT
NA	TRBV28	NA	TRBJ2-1	CASSLGAFQFF	TGTGCCAGCAGTTTGGGGGCCTTCCAGTTCTTC
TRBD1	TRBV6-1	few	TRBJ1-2	CASSATGGGYTF	TGTGCCAGCAGTGCGACAGGGGGTGGCTACACCTTC
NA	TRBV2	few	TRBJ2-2	CASRDSTRGELFF	TGTGCCAGCAGGGACAGCACGCGCGGGGAGCTGTTTTTT
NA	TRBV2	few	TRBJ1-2	CASRGEGWIYGYTF	TGTGCCAGCAGGGGGGAAGGATGGATCTATGGCTACACCTTC
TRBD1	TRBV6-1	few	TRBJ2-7	CASRDRGDSSYEQYF	TGTGCCAGCAGGGACAGGGGCGACAGCTCCTACGAGCAGTACTTC
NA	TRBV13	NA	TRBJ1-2	CASSSSGVRYGYTF	TGTGCCAGCAGCTCATCAGGGGTGCGCTATGGCTACACCTTC
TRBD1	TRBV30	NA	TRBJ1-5	CAWSLTGGSQPQHF	TGTGCCTGGAGTCTTACAGGGGGGAGTCAGCCCCAGCATTTT
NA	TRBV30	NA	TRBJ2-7	CAWSVTGQGYEQYF	TGTGCCTGGAGTGTAACTGGCCAGGGCTACGAGCAGTACTTC
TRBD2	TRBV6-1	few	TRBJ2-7	CASSELAGGQRYESEQYF	TGTGCCAGCAGTGAACTAGCGGGGGGGCAAAGATACGAGTCCGAGCAGTACTTC
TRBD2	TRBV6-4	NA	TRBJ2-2	CASSATSSNTGELFF	TGTGCCAGCAGCGCGACTAGCTCGAACACCGGGGAGCTGTTTTTT
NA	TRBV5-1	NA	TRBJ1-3	CASSLSGDRNTIYF	TGCGCCAGCAGCTTAAGCGGGGATAGAAACACCATATATTTT
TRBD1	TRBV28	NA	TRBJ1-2	CASSERQGWYGYTF	TGTGCCAGCAGCGAACGACAGGGGTGGTATGGCTACACCTTC
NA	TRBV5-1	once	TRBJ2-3	CASSFSSPTDTQYF	TGCGCCAGCAGCTTCAGCTCCCCCACAGATACGCAGTATTTT
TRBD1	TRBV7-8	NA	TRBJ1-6	CASSFGDRINSPLHF	TGTGCCAGCAGCTTTGGGGACAGAATTAATTCACCCCTCCACTTT
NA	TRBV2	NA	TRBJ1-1	CASSPDPTNTEAFF	TGTGCCAGCAGTCCCGATCCTACGAACACTGAAGCTTTCTTT
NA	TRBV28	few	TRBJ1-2	CASSLPVGSRGYTF	TGTGCCAGCAGTTTACCCGTGGGGAGCAGGGGCTACACCTTC
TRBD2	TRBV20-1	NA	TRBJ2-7	CSARDPGLPMHYEQYF	TGCAGTGCTAGAGACCCGGGACTACCCATGCACTACGAGCAGTACTTC
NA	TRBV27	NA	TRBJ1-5	CASSLTSRNQPQHF	TGTGCCAGCAGTTTGACGTCTCGCAATCAGCCCCAGCATTTT
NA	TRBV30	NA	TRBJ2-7	CAWSPTGHEQYF	TGTGCCTGGAGTCCTACCGGACACGAGCAGTACTTC
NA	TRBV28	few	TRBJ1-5	CASSSPGPQHF	TGTGCCAGCAGTAGTCCCGGGCCCCAGCATTTT
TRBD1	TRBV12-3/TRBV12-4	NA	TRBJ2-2	CASSFQSGTGGLYTGELFF	TGTGCCAGCAGTTTCCAATCCGGGACAGGGGGCTTATATACCGGGGAGCTGTTTTTT
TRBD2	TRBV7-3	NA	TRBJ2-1	CASSLGVTSGEEQFF	TGTGCCAGCAGCTTAGGAGTCACTAGCGGGGAAGAGCAGTTCTTC
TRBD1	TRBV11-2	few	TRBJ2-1	CASSSGTGQFNNEQFF	TGTGCCAGCAGCTCCGGGACAGGGCAATTTAACAATGAGCAGTTCTTC
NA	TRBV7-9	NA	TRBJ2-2	CASSLTGELFF	TGTGCCAGCAGCTTAACCGGGGAGCTGTTTTTT
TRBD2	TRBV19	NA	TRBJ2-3	CASSISRGGTDTQYF	TGTGCCAGTAGTATAAGCCGGGGGGGGACAGATACGCAGTATTTT
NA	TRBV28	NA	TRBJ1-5	CASTRGDWNQPQHF	TGTGCCAGCACACGGGGCGATTGGAATCAGCCCCAGCATTTT
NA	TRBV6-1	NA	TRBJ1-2	CASNTQGYGYTF	TGTGCCAGCAACACACAGGGCTATGGCTACACCTTC
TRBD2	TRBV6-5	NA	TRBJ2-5	CASSYTWTSGRSEEETQYF	TGTGCCAGCAGTTACACTTGGACTAGCGGGAGAAGTGAAGAAGAGACCCAGTACTTC
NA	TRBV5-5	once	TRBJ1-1	CASSLGLSQNTEAFF	TGTGCCAGCAGCTTGGGTCTTTCCCAGAACACTGAAGCTTTCTTT
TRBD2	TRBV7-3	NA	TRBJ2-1	CASSLIPAVIWTRDNEQFF	TGTGCCAGCAGCTTAATCCCCGCTGTTATCTGGACTAGAGACAATGAGCAGTTCTTC
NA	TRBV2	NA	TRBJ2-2	CASSEALLEGGANTGELFF	TGTGCCAGCAGTGAAGCGTTGCTCGAGGGTGGAGCGAACACCGGGGAGCTGTTTTTT
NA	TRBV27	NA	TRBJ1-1	CASSSPWGVTTEAFF	TGTGCCAGCAGTTCCCCCTGGGGGGTCACGACTGAAGCTTTCTTT
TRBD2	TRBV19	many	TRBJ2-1	CASRPSSGLTYNEQFF	TGTGCCAGTAGGCCGTCTAGCGGGCTAACCTACAATGAGCAGTTCTTC
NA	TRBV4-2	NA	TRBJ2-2	CASSQDPGAGELFF	TGTGCCAGCAGCCAGGACCCGGGGGCCGGGGAGCTGTTTTTT
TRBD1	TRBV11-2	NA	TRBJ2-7	CASSQKPGQGYYEQYF	TGTGCCAGCAGCCAAAAACCGGGACAGGGCTATTACGAGCAGTACTTC
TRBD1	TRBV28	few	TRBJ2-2	CDSSSGQGADGELFF	TGTGACAGCAGTTCTGGACAGGGGGCAGACGGGGAGCTGTTTTTT
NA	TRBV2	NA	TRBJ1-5	CASWGGVSSNQPQHF	TGTGCCAGCTGGGGCGGGGTTAGTAGCAATCAGCCCCAGCATTTT
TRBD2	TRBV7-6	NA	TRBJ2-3	CASSWATSGGRLDTQYF	TGTGCCAGCAGCTGGGCGACTAGCGGGGGGAGACTAGATACGCAGTATTTT
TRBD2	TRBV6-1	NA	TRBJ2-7	CASSVTSGSDEQYF	TGTGCCAGCAGTGTGACTAGCGGGAGCGACGAGCAGTACTTC
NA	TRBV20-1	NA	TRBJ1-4	CSAITLGGAEKLFF	TGCAGTGCTATAACCCTGGGGGGGGCTGAAAAACTGTTTTTT
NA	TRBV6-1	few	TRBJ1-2	CASSEEGRGGYTF	TGTGCCAGCAGTGAAGAGGGGAGGGGAGGCTACACCTTC
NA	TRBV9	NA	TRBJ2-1	CASSRGTSLDSYNEQFF	TGTGCCAGCAGCCGCGGCACCTCACTTGACTCCTACAATGAGCAGTTCTTC
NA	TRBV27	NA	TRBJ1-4	CATQRNNNEKLFF	TGTGCCACCCAAAGAAACAATAATGAAAAACTGTTTTTT
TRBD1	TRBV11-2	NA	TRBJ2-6	CASSSSWTGGSSGANVLTF	TGTGCCAGCAGCTCCAGTTGGACAGGGGGGAGCTCTGGGGCCAACGTCCTGACTTTC
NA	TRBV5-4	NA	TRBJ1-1	CASSLRESTDVNTEAFF	TGTGCCAGCAGCTTGAGGGAATCTACAGACGTGAACACTGAAGCTTTCTTT
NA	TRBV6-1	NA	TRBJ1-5	CASTAGEAGGPQHF	TGTGCCAGCACGGCAGGGGAGGCTGGTGGGCCCCAGCATTTT
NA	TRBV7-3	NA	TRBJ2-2	CASSYQGRGNPGELFF	TGTGCCAGCAGCTACCAGGGAAGGGGGAACCCCGGGGAGCTGTTTTTT
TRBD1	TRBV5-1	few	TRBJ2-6	CASSLGDSSGANVLTF	TGCGCCAGCAGCTTGGGGGACAGCTCTGGGGCCAACGTCCTGACTTTC
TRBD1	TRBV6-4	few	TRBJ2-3	CASSESTGNTQYF	TGTGCCAGCAGTGAATCGACAGGGAATACGCAGTATTTT
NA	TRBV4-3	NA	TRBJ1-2	CASSQGAADNYGYTF	TGCGCCAGCAGCCAAGGGGCGGCGGATAACTATGGCTACACCTTC
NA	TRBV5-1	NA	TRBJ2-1	CASSFEGLGEQFF	TGCGCCAGCAGCTTCGAGGGCCTGGGTGAGCAGTTCTTC